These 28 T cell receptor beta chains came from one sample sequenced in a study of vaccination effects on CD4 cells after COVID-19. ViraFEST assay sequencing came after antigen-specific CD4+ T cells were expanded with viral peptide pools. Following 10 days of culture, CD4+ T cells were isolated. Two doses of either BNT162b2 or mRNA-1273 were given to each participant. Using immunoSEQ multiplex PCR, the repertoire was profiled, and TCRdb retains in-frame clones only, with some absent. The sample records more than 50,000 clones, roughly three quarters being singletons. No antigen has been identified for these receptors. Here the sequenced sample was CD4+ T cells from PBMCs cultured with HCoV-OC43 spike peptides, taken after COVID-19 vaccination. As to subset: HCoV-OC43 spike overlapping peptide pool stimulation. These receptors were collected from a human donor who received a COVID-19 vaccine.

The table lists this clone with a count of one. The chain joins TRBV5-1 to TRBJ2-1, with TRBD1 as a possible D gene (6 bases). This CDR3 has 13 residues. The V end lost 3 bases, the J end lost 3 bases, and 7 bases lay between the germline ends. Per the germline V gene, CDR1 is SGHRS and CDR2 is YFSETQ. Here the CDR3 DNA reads TGCGCCAGCAGCTCGGACAGCTACAATGAGCAGTTCTTC. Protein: CASSSDSYNEQFF.

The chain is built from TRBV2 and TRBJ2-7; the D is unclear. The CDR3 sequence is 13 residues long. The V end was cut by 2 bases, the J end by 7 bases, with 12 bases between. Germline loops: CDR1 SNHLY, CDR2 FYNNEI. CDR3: CASSEYPVQEQYV. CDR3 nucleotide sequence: TGTGCCAGCAGTGAATATCCCGTACAAGAGCAGTACGTC.

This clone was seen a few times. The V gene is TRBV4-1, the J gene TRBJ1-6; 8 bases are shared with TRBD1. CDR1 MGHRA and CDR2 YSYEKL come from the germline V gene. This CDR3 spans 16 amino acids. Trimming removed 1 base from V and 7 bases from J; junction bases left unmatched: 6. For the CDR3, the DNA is TGCGCCAGCAGCCAAGGACCCAGGGGGCGGAATTCACCCCTCCACTTT. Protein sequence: CASSQGPRGRNSPLHF.

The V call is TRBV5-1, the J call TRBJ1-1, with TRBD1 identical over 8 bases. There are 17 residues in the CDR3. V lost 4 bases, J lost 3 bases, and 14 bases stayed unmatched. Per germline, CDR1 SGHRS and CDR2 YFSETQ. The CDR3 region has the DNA TGCGCCAGCAGCGGGGGGGCAATCGACAGGGGCCACACTGAAGCTTTCTTT. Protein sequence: CASSGGAIDRGHTEAFF.

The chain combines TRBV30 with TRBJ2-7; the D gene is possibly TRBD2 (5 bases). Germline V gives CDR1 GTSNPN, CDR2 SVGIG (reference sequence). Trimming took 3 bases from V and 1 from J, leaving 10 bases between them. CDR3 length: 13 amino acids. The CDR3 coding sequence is TGTGCCTGGAGGCCCCCGGGGTCCTACGAGCAGTACGTC. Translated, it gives CAWRPPGSYEQYV.

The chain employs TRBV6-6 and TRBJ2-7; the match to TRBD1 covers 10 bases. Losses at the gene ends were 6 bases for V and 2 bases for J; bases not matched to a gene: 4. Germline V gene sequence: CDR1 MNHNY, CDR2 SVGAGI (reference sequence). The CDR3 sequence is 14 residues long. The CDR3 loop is CASSPGQGAYEQYV. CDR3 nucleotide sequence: TGTGCCAGCAGCCCAGGACAGGGGGCCTACGAGCAGTACGTC.

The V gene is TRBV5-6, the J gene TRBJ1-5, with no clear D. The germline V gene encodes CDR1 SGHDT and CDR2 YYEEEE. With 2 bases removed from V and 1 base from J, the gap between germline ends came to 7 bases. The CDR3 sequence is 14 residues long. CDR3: CASSFLESNQPQHF. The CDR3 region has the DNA TGTGCCAGCAGCTTCTTGGAGAGCAATCAGCCCCAGCATTTT.

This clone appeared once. CDR3 region: CASSPPIYDRGTYNEQFF. The CDR3 coding sequence is TGTGCCAGCTCACCACCGATTTACGACAGGGGAACCTACAATGAGCAGTTCTTC. The gene calls are TRBV18 and TRBJ2-1; TRBD1 aligns across 8 bases. The length of the CDR3 is 18 residues. Unmatched junction bases numbered 9, after V lost 0 bases and J lost 2 bases. Per germline, CDR1 KGHSH and CDR2 LQKENI.

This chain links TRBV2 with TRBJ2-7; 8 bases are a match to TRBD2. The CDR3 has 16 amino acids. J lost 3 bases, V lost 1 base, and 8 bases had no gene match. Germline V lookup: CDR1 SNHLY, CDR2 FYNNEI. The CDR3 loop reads CASSEGLAGGYYEQYV. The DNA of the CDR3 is TGTGCCAGCAGTGAAGGTCTCGCGGGGGGCTACTACGAGCAGTACGTC.

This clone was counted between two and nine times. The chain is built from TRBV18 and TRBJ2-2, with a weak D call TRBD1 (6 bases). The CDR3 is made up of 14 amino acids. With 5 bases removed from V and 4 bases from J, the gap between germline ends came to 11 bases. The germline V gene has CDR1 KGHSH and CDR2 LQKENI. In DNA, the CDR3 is TGTGCCAGCTCAAATTCGGACAGCACCGGGGAGCTGTTTTTT. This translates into CASSNSDSTGELFF.

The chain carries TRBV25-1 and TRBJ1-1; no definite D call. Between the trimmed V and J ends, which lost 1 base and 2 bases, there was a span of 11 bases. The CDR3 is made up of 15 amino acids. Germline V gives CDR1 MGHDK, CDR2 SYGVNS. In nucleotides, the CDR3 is TGTGCCAGCAGTGAATTTAGGAGGGTAAACACTGAAGCTTTCTTT. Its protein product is CASSEFRRVNTEAFF.

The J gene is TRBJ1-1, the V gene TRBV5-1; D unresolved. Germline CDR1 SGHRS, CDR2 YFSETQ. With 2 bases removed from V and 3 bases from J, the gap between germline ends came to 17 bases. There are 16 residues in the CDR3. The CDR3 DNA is TGCGCCAGCAGCTTAGAAGGATCTGGTGGGTACACTGAAGCTTTCTTT. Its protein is CASSLEGSGGYTEAFF.

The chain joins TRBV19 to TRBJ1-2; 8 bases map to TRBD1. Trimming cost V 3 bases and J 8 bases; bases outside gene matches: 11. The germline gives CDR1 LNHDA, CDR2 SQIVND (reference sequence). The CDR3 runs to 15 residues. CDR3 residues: CASSISGRGLWGYTF. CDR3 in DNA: TGTGCCAGTAGTATTAGTGGCAGGGGGCTTTGGGGCTACACCTTC. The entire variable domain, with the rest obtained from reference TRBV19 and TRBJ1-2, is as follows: DGGITQSPKYLFRKEGQNVTLSCEQNLNHDAMYWYRQDPGQGLRLIYYSQIVNDFQKGDIAEGYSVSREKKESFPLTVTSAQKNPTAFYLCASSISGRGLWGYTFGSGTRLTVV.

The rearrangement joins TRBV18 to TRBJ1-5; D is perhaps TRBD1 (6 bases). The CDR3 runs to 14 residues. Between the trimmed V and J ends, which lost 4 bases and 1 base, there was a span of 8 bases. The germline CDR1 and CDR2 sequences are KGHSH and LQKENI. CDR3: CASSLTGSNQPQHF. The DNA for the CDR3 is TGTGCCAGCTCACTAACAGGGAGCAATCAGCCCCAGCATTTT. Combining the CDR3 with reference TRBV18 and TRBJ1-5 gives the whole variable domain NAGVMQNPRHLVRRRGQEARLRCSPMKGHSHVYWYRQLPEEGLKFMVYLQKENIIDESGMPKERFSAEFPKEGPSILRIQQVVRGDSAAYFCASSLTGSNQPQHFGDGTRLSIL.

The CDR3 is CASRLTSGGSYEQYV. In DNA, the CDR3 is TGTGCCAGCAGGCTGACTAGCGGGGGCTCCTACGAGCAGTACGTC. The V and J genes are TRBV6-5 and TRBJ2-7, with 12 nucleotides matching TRBD2. The germline CDR1 and CDR2 sequences are MNHEY and SVGAGI. V was clipped by 6 bases and J by 0 bases; unmatched bases: 3. The CDR3 is 15 amino acids.

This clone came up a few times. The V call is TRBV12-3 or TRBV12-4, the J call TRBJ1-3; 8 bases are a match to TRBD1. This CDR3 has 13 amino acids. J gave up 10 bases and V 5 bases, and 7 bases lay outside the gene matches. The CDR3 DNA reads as TGTGCCAGCAGTGCAGACAGGGGAATTACCATATATTTT. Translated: CASSADRGITIYF.

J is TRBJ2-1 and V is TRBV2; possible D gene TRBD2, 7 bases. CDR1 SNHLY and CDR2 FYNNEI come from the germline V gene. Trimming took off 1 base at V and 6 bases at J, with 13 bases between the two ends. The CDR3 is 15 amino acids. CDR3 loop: CASSEVRGRSNEQFF. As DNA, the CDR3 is TGTGCCAGCAGTGAAGTGCGGGGGCGGTCCAATGAGCAGTTCTTC.

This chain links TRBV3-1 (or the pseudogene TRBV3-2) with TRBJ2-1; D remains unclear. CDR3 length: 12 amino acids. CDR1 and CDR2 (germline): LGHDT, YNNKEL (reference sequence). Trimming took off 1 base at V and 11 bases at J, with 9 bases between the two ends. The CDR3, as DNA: TGTGCCAGCAGCCAAGTGGGTGGTCAGCAGTTCTTC. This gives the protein CASSQVGGQQFF.

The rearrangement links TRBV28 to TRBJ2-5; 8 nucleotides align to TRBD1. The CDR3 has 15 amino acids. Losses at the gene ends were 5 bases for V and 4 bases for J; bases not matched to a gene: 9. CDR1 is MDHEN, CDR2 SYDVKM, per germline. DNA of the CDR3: TGTGCCAGCAGTCCAATTGGACAGGGAGCAGAGACCCAGTACTTC. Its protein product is CASSPIGQGAETQYF.

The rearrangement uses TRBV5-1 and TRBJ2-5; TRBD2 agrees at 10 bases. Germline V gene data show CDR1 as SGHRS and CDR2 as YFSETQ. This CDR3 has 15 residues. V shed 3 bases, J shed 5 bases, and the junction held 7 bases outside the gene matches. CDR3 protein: CASSYPGLAIETQYF. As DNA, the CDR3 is TGCGCCAGCAGCTACCCGGGACTAGCGATCGAGACCCAGTACTTC.

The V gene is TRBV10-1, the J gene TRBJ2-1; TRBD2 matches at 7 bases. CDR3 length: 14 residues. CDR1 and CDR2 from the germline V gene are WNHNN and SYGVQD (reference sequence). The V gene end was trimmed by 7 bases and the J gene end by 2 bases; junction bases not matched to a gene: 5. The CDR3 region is CASNAAGPYNEQFF. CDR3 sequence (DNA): TGCGCCAGCAACGCAGCGGGGCCCTACAATGAGCAGTTCTTC.

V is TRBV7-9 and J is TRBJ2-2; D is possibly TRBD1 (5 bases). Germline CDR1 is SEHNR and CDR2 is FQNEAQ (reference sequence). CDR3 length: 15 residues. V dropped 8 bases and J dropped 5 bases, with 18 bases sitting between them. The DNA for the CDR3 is TGTGCCAGCCGAGCATGGACAAGCTTTACCGGGGAGCTGTTTTTT. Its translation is CASRAWTSFTGELFF.

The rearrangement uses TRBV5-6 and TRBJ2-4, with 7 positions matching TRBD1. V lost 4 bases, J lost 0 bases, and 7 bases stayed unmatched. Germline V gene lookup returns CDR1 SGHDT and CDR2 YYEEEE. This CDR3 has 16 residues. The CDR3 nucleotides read TGTGCCAGCAGCCCGGGACAGCCGTTAGCCAAAAACATTCAGTACTTC. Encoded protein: CASSPGQPLAKNIQYF.

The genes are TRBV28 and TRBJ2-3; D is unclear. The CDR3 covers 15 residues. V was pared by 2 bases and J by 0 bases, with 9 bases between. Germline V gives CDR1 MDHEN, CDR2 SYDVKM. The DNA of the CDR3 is TGTGCCAGCAGTTTAAGGCTGTCTAGCACAGATACGCAGTATTTT. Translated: CASSLRLSSTDTQYF. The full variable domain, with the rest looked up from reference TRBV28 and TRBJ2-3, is DVKVTQSSRYLVKRTGEKVFLECVQDMDHENMFWYRQDPGLGLRLIYFSYDVKMKEKGDIPEGYSVSREKKERFSLILESASTNQTSMYLCASSLRLSSTDTQYFGPGTRLTVL.

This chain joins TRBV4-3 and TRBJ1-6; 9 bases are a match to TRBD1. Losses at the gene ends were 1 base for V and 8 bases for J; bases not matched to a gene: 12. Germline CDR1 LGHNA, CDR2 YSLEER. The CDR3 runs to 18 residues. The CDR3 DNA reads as TGCGCCAGCAGCCAAGTGTCCGGGACAGGGATGTCGCATTCACCCCTCCACTTT. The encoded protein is CASSQVSGTGMSHSPLHF.

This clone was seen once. CDR3 DNA sequence: TGTGCCAGCAGCTTAGCGGGGACCTACGAGCAGTACGTC. Translated, it gives CASSLAGTYEQYV. This sequence joins TRBV11-2 and TRBJ2-7, with D perhaps TRBD2 (5 bases). The V end was cut by 1 base, the J end by 2 bases, with 6 bases between. The CDR3 is made up of 13 amino acids. Germline V gives CDR1 SGHAT, CDR2 FQNNGV.

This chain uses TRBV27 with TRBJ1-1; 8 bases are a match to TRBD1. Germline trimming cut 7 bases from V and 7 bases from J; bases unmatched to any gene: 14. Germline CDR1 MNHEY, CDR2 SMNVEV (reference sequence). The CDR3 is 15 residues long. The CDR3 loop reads CASTSSTRDRREAFF. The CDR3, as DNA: TGTGCCAGCACTTCCTCGACCCGGGACAGGCGTGAAGCTTTCTTT.

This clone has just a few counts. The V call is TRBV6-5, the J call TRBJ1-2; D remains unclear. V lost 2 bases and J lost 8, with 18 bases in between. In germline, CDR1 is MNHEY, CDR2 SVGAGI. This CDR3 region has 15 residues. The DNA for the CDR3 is TGTGCCAGCAGTTACGCATCACCCCCCGGCTACGGCTACACCTTC. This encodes CASSYASPPGYGYTF.